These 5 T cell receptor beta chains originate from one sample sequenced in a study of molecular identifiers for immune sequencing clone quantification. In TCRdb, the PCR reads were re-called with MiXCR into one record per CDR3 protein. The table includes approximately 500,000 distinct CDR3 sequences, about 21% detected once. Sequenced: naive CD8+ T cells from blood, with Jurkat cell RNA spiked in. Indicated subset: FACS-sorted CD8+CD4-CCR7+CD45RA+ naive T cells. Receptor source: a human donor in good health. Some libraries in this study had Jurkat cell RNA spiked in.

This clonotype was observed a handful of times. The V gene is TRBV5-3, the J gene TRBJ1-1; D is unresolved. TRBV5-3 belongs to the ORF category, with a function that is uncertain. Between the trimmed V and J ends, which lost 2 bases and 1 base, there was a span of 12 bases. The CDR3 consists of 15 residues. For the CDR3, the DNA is TGTGCCAGAAGCTTATGCGGCAGGACGAACACTGAAGCTTTCTTT. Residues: CARSLCGRTNTEAFF.

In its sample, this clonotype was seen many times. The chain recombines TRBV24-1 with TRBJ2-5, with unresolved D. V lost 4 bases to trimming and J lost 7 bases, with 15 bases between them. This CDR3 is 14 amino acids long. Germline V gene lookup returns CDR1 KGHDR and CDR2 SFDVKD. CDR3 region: CATSDPTDLGTQYF. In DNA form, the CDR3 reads TGTGCCACCAGTGACCCCACAGATCTGGGGACCCAGTACTTC.

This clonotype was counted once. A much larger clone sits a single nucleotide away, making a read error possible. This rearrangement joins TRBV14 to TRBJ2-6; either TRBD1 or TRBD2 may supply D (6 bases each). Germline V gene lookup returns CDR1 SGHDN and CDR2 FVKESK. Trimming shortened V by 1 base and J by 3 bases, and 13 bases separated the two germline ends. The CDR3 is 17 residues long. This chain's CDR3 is CASSQVGGTLGANVLTF. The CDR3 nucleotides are TGTGCCAGCAGCCAAGTAGGGGGGACCCTTGGGGCCAACGTCCTGACTTTC.

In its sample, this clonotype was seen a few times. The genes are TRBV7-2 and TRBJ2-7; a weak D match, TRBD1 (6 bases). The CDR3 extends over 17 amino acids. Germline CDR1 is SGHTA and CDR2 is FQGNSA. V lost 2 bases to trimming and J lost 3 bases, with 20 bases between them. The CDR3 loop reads CASSLITTDRVDYEQYF. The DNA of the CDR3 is TGTGCCAGCAGCTTAATTACCACGGACAGAGTAGACTACGAGCAGTACTTC.

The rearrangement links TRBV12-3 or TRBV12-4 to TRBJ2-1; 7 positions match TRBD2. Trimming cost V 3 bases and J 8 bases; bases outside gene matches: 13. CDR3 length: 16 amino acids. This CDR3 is CASSFGFGGGVYEQFF. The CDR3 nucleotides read TGTGCCAGCAGTTTTGGGTTTGGGGGGGGGGTGTATGAGCAGTTCTTC.